Listed below are T cell receptor beta chains from one sample, sequenced in a study of blood T cells in healthy people across ages. One entry per CDR3 protein results from TCRdb running MiXCR on the 5' RACE reads. The table records 780,000 or so distinct CDR3 sequences, approximately 25% of them present only once. These same records also appear under a second study, on T cells of mothers and their children.

The sample was blood. Receptors were obtained from a boy between 10 and 17 years old in good health. Each CDR3 is given without its conserved first and last residue. D genes are given only for firm matches.

j_gene | d_gene | len | v_gene | CDR3aa
TRBJ1-5 | . | 14 | TRBV28 | ASSPHQQGLNQPQH
TRBJ1-1 | TRBD1 | 13 | TRBV5-1 | ASSLYRTGGTEAF
TRBJ2-3 | . | 12 | TRBV10-3 | AISDSAYTDTQY
. | . | 12 | TRBV6-2/TRBV6-3 | ATTYWDGTYEQY
TRBJ2-1 | . | 14 | TRBV7-6 | ASSLESDTLRDEQF
TRBJ2-7 | . | 14 | TRBV29-1 | SVLTYGAREVSEQY
TRBJ2-5 | . | 10 | TRBV6-1 | ASSEGGKTQY
TRBJ2-7 | TRBD1 | 10 | TRBV29-1 | SVRGQGHEQY
TRBJ2-5 | . | 13 | TRBV6-6 | ASSVRGLTKETQY
TRBJ2-6 | . | 15 | TRBV7-8 | ASSPPHGAAGANVLT
TRBJ1-5 | . | 12 | TRBV5-1 | ASSLDGVGQPQH
TRBJ2-3 | . | 10 | TRBV5-1 | ASSLVADTQY
TRBJ1-1 | . | 9 | TRBV7-9 | ASSLQPEPF
TRBJ2-6 | . | 15 | TRBV7-6 | ASSLIVRSSGANVLT
TRBJ1-3 | . | 12 | TRBV27 | ASRPIHSGNTIY
TRBJ1-4 | TRBD1 | 13 | TRBV28 | ASSIQDRIGEKLF
TRBJ1-4 | . | 15 | TRBV9 | ASSVGPGQPLYEKLF
TRBJ1-4 | . | 12 | TRBV5-6 | ASSIRTGLEKLF
TRBJ1-4 | TRBD1 | 13 | TRBV5-1 | ASSLDGTVSEKLF
. | . | 13 | TRBV28 | ASSPDRPIYNEQF
TRBJ2-1 | TRBD2 | 13 | TRBV12-3/TRBV12-4 | ASSSSGELYNEQF
TRBJ1-1 | . | 14 | TRBV7-9 | ASSLDPLRGSTEAF
. | . | 13 | TRBV7-9 | ASSDGQTNQETQY
TRBJ1-1 | . | 11 | TRBV9 | ASSSLDTPEAF
TRBJ2-7 | . | 13 | TRBV15 | ATSRDREIAYEQY
TRBJ1-5 | TRBD1 | 12 | TRBV7-2 | ASSLQGVNQPQH
TRBJ2-1 | TRBD2 | 13 | TRBV6-2/TRBV6-3 | ASSTGLATYNEQF
TRBJ2-1 | . | 12 | TRBV7-3 | ASSWESNYNEQF
TRBJ2-3 | . | 11 | TRBV6-2/TRBV6-3 | ASTRTATDTQY
TRBJ2-7 | . | 11 | TRBV7-9 | ASSQGPSYEQY
TRBJ2-7 | . | 11 | TRBV29-1 | SVEDRNPYEQY
TRBJ1-3 | . | 14 | TRBV5-1 | ASSFTPDLSGNTIY
TRBJ2-1 | . | 12 | TRBV29-1 | SHWGHLSYNELF
TRBJ1-4 | TRBD1 | 10 | TRBV28 | ASSYRGLGLF
TRBJ1-2 | . | 8 | TRBV28 | ASRRYGYT
TRBJ1-4 | . | 15 | TRBV28 | ASSLSGFGGHNEKLF
TRBJ2-7 | . | 12 | TRBV6-2/TRBV6-3 | ASRNPGQAYEQY
TRBJ2-1 | . | 14 | TRBV27 | ASSLSWDLGYNEQF
TRBJ2-7 | . | 11 | TRBV9 | ASSYRDGYEQY
TRBJ2-5 | TRBD2 | 13 | TRBV4-2 | ASSYRLAGIETQY
TRBJ2-2 | TRBD1 | 13 | TRBV3-1 | ASSYRQGNTGELF
TRBJ2-1 | TRBD2 | 14 | TRBV28 | ASSPLAGANYNEQF
TRBJ2-7 | TRBD1 | 13 | TRBV6-5 | ASSYGQGAFGEQY
TRBJ2-1 | . | 12 | TRBV20-1 | SARDPGRGYEQF
TRBJ2-2 | . | 12 | TRBV29-1 | SARTTTNTGELF
TRBJ2-3 | . | 15 | TRBV7-3 | ASSQVAGDTFTDTQY
TRBJ2-7 | . | 12 | TRBV15 | ATSSWGGLREQY
TRBJ1-2 | TRBD1 | 13 | TRBV20-1 | SARDLADRGRGYT
TRBJ2-5 | TRBD2 | 8 | TRBV6-2/TRBV6-3 | GAGRETQY
TRBJ2-3 | . | 14 | TRBV20-1 | SASGGFGGAADTQY
TRBJ2-2 | . | 14 | TRBV4-3 | ASSLNRGRDTGELF
TRBJ2-1 | . | 18 | TRBV7-2 | ASSYRIAAGYLQGSNEQF